The 25 T cell receptor beta chains below were found in one sample sequenced in a study of persistence of HIV-infected CD4 T cells. The libraries were made with immunoSEQ version 4 in survey mode. Repertoires were generated with immunoSEQ multiplex PCR, while TCRdb's copy carries only in-frame clones and drops some. Among tens of thousands of clones, roughly 78% were seen once, and the ten largest hold around 4.6%. The stimulus was lysate of CMV-infected fibroblasts, 9 to 10 ug/mL. CD40L/CD69 double-negative CD45RO-high memory CD4+ T cells were collected. No antigen has been identified for these receptors. Here the sequenced sample was CD4+ T cells sorted from PBMCs after approximately 18-hour stimulation, taken from a patient who received antiretroviral therapy. These receptor sequences come from an adult man with HIV who was CMV-seropositive.

This clone occurred a few times. This sequence joins TRBV4-1 and TRBJ2-7; the match to TRBD2 covers 7 bases. The CDR3 extends over 15 amino acids. Germline trimming cut 1 base from V and 4 bases from J; bases unmatched to any gene: 7. Germline CDR1 reads MGHRA; CDR2 reads YSYEKL. CDR3 in amino acids: CASSQGEGNQYEQYF. CDR3 in DNA: TGCGCCAGCAGCCAAGGGGAGGGGAATCAGTACGAGCAGTACTTC.

The chain combines TRBV7-9 with TRBJ1-2; D ambiguous. The V gene lost 2 bases and the J gene lost 3 bases, with 4 bases spanning the gap. The CDR3 runs 12 residues. CDR1 SEHNR and CDR2 FQNEAQ come from the germline V gene (reference sequence). The CDR3 sequence is CASSLPDYGYTF. DNA for the CDR3: TGTGCCAGCAGCTTACCAGACTATGGCTACACCTTC.

This clone has just a few counts. The rearrangement uses TRBV10-2 and TRBJ1-6, with D perhaps TRBD1 (6 bases). V was clipped by 8 bases and J by 8 bases, with 13 bases between them. The CDR3 extends over 13 amino acids. Per the germline V gene, CDR1 is WSHSY and CDR2 is SAAADI. The DNA of the CDR3 is TGCGCCAGCCTGGGACAAGTTGATTCACCCCTCCACTTT. Its translation: CASLGQVDSPLHF.

The chain couples TRBV15 to TRBJ1-2; weak D call: TRBD1 (6 bases). The CDR3 has 14 amino acids. Trimming shortened V by 1 base and J by 4 bases, and 10 bases separated the two germline ends. Germline-derived CDR1 and CDR2 are LNHNV and YYDKDF (reference sequence). CDR3 sequence (DNA): TGTGCCACCAGCAGAGTCAGGGGTTCCTATGGCTACACCTTC. This translates into CATSRVRGSYGYTF.

The V gene is TRBV19, the J gene TRBJ1-5, with D perhaps TRBD1 (5 bases). The V gene's germline CDR1 is LNHDA and CDR2 SQIVND (reference sequence). The V end lost 5 bases, the J end lost 2 bases, and 13 bases lay between the germline ends. CDR3 size: 15 residues. The CDR3 reads CASSEGQWGNQPQHF. The CDR3, as DNA: TGTGCCAGTAGTGAGGGGCAATGGGGCAATCAGCCCCAGCATTTT.

The chain carries TRBV5-4 and TRBJ1-2; a weak D match, TRBD1 (6 bases). Germline CDR1 SGHNT, CDR2 YYREEE (reference sequence). This CDR3 is built from 15 residues. Trimming shortened V by 2 bases and J by 3 bases, and 14 bases separated the two germline ends. The CDR3 coding sequence is TGTGCCAGCAGCTTATTCGACAGGAACCACTATGGCTACACCTTC. It codes for CASSLFDRNHYGYTF.

This chain joins TRBV28 and TRBJ2-7; no clear D gene. Germline-derived CDR1 and CDR2 are MDHEN and SYDVKM. The CDR3 extends over 11 amino acids. V dropped 6 bases and J dropped 6 bases, with 9 bases sitting between them. CDR3 coding DNA: TGTGCCAGCAGCATGAAACTCGAGCAGTACTTC. It codes for CASSMKLEQYF.

CDR3 in amino acids: CASRGLLDTQYF. CDR3 DNA sequence: TGTGCCAGCAGGGGACTCCTGGATACGCAGTATTTT. The chain carries TRBV12-3 or TRBV12-4 and TRBJ2-3, with TRBD2 as a possible D gene (6 bases). V was pared by 6 bases and J by 6 bases, with 10 bases between. The CDR3 totals 12 residues.

The chain is built from TRBV9 and TRBJ2-2, with a tentative D call TRBD2 (5 bases). Trimming shortened V by 0 bases and J by 3 bases, and 6 bases separated the two germline ends. This CDR3 spans 14 amino acids. Germline V gene sequence: CDR1 SGDLS, CDR2 YYNGEE. The CDR3 is CASSVAGDTGELFF. The CDR3 bases are TGTGCCAGCAGCGTAGCCGGGGACACCGGGGAGCTGTTTTTT.

The V call is TRBV5-1, the J call TRBJ2-3; 7 positions match TRBD2. CDR1 and CDR2 from the germline V gene are SGHRS and YFSETQ. The CDR3 has 14 amino acids. The V segment lost 0 bases and the J segment 6 bases; nucleotides outside the gene matches: 4. CDR3 DNA sequence: TGCGCCAGCAGCTTGGTAATCGGGGGGGATACGCAGTATTTT. Its protein is CASSLVIGGDTQYF. Filled out from reference TRBV5-1 and TRBJ2-3, the complete variable domain reads KAGVTQTPRYLIKTRGQQVTLSCSPISGHRSVSWYQQTPGQGLQFLFEYFSETQRNKGNFPGRFSGRQFSNSRSEMNVSTLELGDSALYLCASSLVIGGDTQYFGPGTRLTVL.

As DNA, the CDR3 is TGTGCCAGCAGCTCCCAGGGTAATCAGCCCCAGCATTTT. The encoded protein is CASSSQGNQPQHF. V and J are TRBV7-2 and TRBJ1-5; tentative D call: TRBD1 (5 bases). The CDR3 totals 13 residues. V shed 4 bases and J shed 4 bases, with 8 bases lying between them. Germline CDR1 reads SGHTA; CDR2 reads FQGNSA.

J is TRBJ2-4 and V is TRBV19, with D tentatively TRBD1 (6 bases). This CDR3 is built from 16 residues. Germline V gene lookup returns CDR1 LNHDA and CDR2 SQIVND (reference sequence). V lost 1 base and J lost 1, with 11 bases in between. In DNA form, the CDR3 reads TGTGCCAGTAGTATAGGATTGGGGGCCGCCAAAAACATTCAGTACTTC. Protein: CASSIGLGAAKNIQYF.

The rearrangement uses TRBV6-1 and TRBJ1-4; 8 bases align to TRBD1. CDR1 and CDR2 from the germline V gene are MNHNS and SASEGT. The J segment lost 8 bases and the V segment lost 4 bases, leaving 15 bases of the junction unmatched. The CDR3 covers 17 residues. CDR3 DNA: TGTGCCAGCAGTGCAATATTAAACAGGGGGAGTGGCGAAAAACTGTTTTTT. This gives the protein CASSAILNRGSGEKLFF.

This clone has only one observation. The chain combines TRBV6-2 or TRBV6-3 with TRBJ1-5; D is ambiguous. Germline CDR1 and CDR2: MNHEY and SVGEGT. V dropped 4 bases and J dropped 7 bases, with 14 bases sitting between them. The CDR3 contains 14 residues. The CDR3 coding sequence is TGTGCCAGCAGTTGGCTGTCTCGAGGGCAGCCCCAGCATTTT. This gives the protein CASSWLSRGQPQHF.

V is TRBV6-5 and J is TRBJ1-5; D remains ambiguous. Germline V gives CDR1 MNHEY, CDR2 SVGAGI. This CDR3 has 13 amino acids. V lost 2 bases to trimming and J lost 1 base, with 3 bases between them. CDR3 nucleotide sequence: TGTGCCAGCAGTTACCGGAGCAATCAGCCCCAGCATTTT. Translating it yields CASSYRSNQPQHF.

The chain has TRBV10-2 and TRBJ1-5, with D possibly TRBD1 on 5 matching bases. The germline gives CDR1 WSHSY, CDR2 SAAADI. V was clipped by 4 bases and J by 0 bases, with 25 bases between them. CDR3 length: 20 residues. CDR3 nucleotide sequence: TGCGCCAGCAGTGGCCTCCGCAGGGATATGATTGGCTATAGCAATCAGCCCCAGCATTTT. Its protein product is CASSGLRRDMIGYSNQPQHF.

The chain couples TRBV6-5 to TRBJ2-1; D gene unclear. Germline V CDR1 and CDR2: MNHEY, SVGAGI. With 6 bases removed from V and 1 base from J, the gap between germline ends came to 13 bases. The CDR3 runs 15 residues. The CDR3 DNA reads TGTGCCAGCAGGGCCCCCCAGGTATCCTACAATGAGCAGTTCTTC. Translating gives CASRAPQVSYNEQFF.

This rearrangement joins TRBV20-1 to TRBJ1-2; D remains ambiguous. The CDR3 extends over 13 amino acids. In germline, CDR1 is DFQATT, CDR2 SNEGSKA (reference sequence). V was trimmed by 4 bases and J by 9 bases, leaving 18 bases between them. CDR3 nucleotide sequence: TGCAGTGCTACTGACGGGAGGTCTATGAGCTACACCTTC. It codes for CSATDGRSMSYTF.

The chain has TRBV7-8 and TRBJ1-6; D not resolved. V gave up 0 bases and J gave up 0 bases, with 12 bases separating them. Looked up from germline, CDR1 is SGHVS and CDR2 is FQNEAQ. The CDR3 loop spans 18 amino acids. The CDR3 protein is CASSLAASASSYNSPLHF. CDR3 sequence (DNA): TGTGCCAGCAGCTTAGCGGCCAGCGCGAGCTCCTATAATTCACCCCTCCACTTT. Using reference TRBV7-8 and TRBJ1-6 for the parts outside the CDR3, the full variable domain is GAGVSQSPRYKVAKRGQDVALRCDPISGHVSLFWYQQALGQGPEFLTYFQNEAQLDKSGLPSDRFFAERPEGSVSTLKIQRTQQEDSAVYLCASSLAASASSYNSPLHFGNGTRLTVT.

The chain links TRBV18 to TRBJ2-5; D unclear. The CDR3 extends over 11 amino acids. Trimming removed 6 bases at V and 2 bases at J, with 4 bases between. Per the germline V gene, CDR1 is KGHSH and CDR2 is LQKENI. DNA of the CDR3: TGTGCCAGCTCGCAACAAGAGACCCAGTACTTC. Translating gives CASSQQETQYF.

The chain couples TRBV27 to TRBJ2-2; D is tentatively TRBD1 or TRBD2 (5 bases each). The germline V gene has CDR1 MNHEY and CDR2 SMNVEV (reference sequence). The CDR3 runs to 15 residues. Between the trimmed V and J ends, which lost 3 bases and 0 bases, there was a span of 8 bases. The CDR3 loop reads CASSFQGPNTGELFF. The CDR3, as DNA: TGTGCCAGCAGTTTTCAGGGACCGAACACCGGGGAGCTGTTTTTT.

This chain uses TRBV11-2 with TRBJ2-7; weak D call: TRBD2 (5 bases). The germline gives CDR1 SGHAT, CDR2 FQNNGV. The V gene lost 0 bases and the J gene lost 7 bases, with 10 bases spanning the gap. This CDR3 spans 13 amino acids. CDR3 nucleotide sequence: TGTGCCAGCAGCTTAGATCAGAGGGTTGAGCAGTACTTC. Its translation: CASSLDQRVEQYF. Combining the CDR3 with reference TRBV11-2 and TRBJ2-7 gives the whole variable domain EAGVAQSPRYKIIEKRQSVAFWCNPISGHATLYWYQQILGQGPKLLIQFQNNGVVDDSQLPKDRFSAERLKGVDSTLKIQPAKLEDSAVYLCASSLDQRVEQYFGPGTRLTVT.

The chain recombines TRBV30 with TRBJ2-7; 9 bases map to TRBD1. The ends lost 8 bases at V and 7 bases at J; junction bases unmatched: 12. The CDR3 totals 13 residues. The germline gives CDR1 GTSNPN, CDR2 SVGIG (reference sequence). CDR3 sequence (DNA): TGTGCCGGGCACAGGGGACAGGGAAGAGAGCAGTACTTC. Encoded protein: CAGHRGQGREQYF. The full variable domain, its missing parts supplied by reference TRBV30 and TRBJ2-7, is SQTIHQWPATLVQPVGSPLSLECTVEGTSNPNLYWYRQAAGRGLQLLFYSVGIGQISSEVPQNLSASRPQDRQFILSSKKLLLSDSGFYLCAGHRGQGREQYFGPGTRLTVT.

The rearrangement joins TRBV6-5 to TRBJ2-2; 7 bases agree with TRBD2. V shed 3 bases, J shed 7 bases, and the junction held 11 bases outside the gene matches. Germline V gene sequence: CDR1 MNHEY, CDR2 SVGAGI. The length of the CDR3 is 16 residues. The CDR3 reads CASSYRRVAGFGELFF. The CDR3 region has the DNA TGTGCCAGCAGTTATAGAAGGGTAGCGGGTTTCGGGGAGCTGTTTTTT.

The gene calls are TRBV6-5 and TRBJ1-6; a possible D gene is TRBD1 (5 bases). This CDR3 is 14 amino acids long. Germline V gene data show CDR1 as MNHEY and CDR2 as SVGAGI. V shed 2 bases and J shed 11 bases, with 13 bases lying between them. Written as DNA, the CDR3 is TGTGCCAGCAGTTACGCGCAGGGAGCAACACCCCTCCACTTT. This codes for CASSYAQGATPLHF.